These T cell receptor beta chains were read from a single sample in a study of regulatory T cells in long-lasting Graves disease. Each CDR3 protein gets one entry after TCRdb re-called the multiplex PCR reads with MiXCR. The sample lists more than 450,000 distinct CDR3 sequences; 15% to 20% were seen once. The same specimen was also included in a second study, on T cells in Graves' hyperthyroidism and ophthalmopathy.

Here the sequenced sample was peripheral blood mononuclear cells (PBMCs), taken at new diagnosis, from a patient treated with antithyroid drugs. The source is a man aged 40-49 years with Graves disease. The CDR3 runs from the conserved cysteine through the conserved F or W. A D gene is named only where the DNA matches it firmly. Expanded clones get a size class; other rows say once, few or many, or leave the size out.

CDR3: CSARARGIQYF; DNA: TGCAGTGCTAGAGCCCGCGGCATTCAGTACTTC; V: TRBV20-1; size: few; D: .; J: TRBJ2-4
CDR3: CSYEGSGINEQFF; DNA: TGCAGCTACGAAGGTAGCGGAATCAATGAGCAGTTCTTC; V: TRBV20-1; size: many; D: .; J: TRBJ2-1
CDR3: CATPIGRTNTGELFF; DNA: TGTGCCACCCCAATTGGACGGACGAACACCGGGGAGCTGTTTTTT; V: TRBV27; size: .; D: .; J: TRBJ2-2
CDR3: CSARDDSGTTNTGELFF; DNA: TGCAGTGCTAGAGACGATAGCGGGACGACGAACACCGGGGAGCTGTTTTTT; V: TRBV20-1; size: many; D: TRBD2; J: TRBJ2-2
CDR3: CASSLVRGGRETQYF; DNA: TGTGCCAGCAGCTTAGTCAGGGGGGGGAGAGAGACCCAGTACTTC; V: TRBV11-3; size: few; D: .; J: TRBJ2-5
CDR3: CASSLAGESTDTQYF; DNA: TGCGCCAGCAGCTTGGCGGGAGAGAGCACAGATACGCAGTATTTT; V: TRBV5-1; size: many; D: .; J: TRBJ2-3
CDR3: CASSWGHQETQYF; DNA: TGTGCCAGCAGCTGGGGCCACCAAGAGACCCAGTACTTC; V: TRBV11-2; size: many; D: .; J: TRBJ2-5
CDR3: CASSMGAGRQETQYF; DNA: TGTGCCAGTAGTATGGGGGCAGGGCGCCAAGAGACCCAGTACTTC; V: TRBV19; size: few; D: .; J: TRBJ2-5
CDR3: CASSSNPGESYQPQHF; DNA: TGTGCCAGCAGTTCGAATCCGGGAGAATCGTATCAGCCCCAGCATTTT; V: TRBV12-3/TRBV12-4; size: many; D: .; J: TRBJ1-5
CDR3: CASSLVGGHYNEQFF; DNA: TGTGCCAGCAGCTTAGTCGGGGGCCACTACAATGAGCAGTTCTTC; V: TRBV7-8; size: .; D: .; J: TRBJ2-1
CDR3: CASSFTGTAYEQYF; DNA: TGTGCCAGCAGCTTCACCGGGACAGCGTACGAGCAGTACTTC; V: TRBV7-2; size: many; D: TRBD1; J: TRBJ2-7
CDR3: CSAVSAGRGFVNNEQFF; DNA: TGCAGTGCTGTTTCGGCTGGCAGGGGATTTGTTAACAATGAGCAGTTCTTC; V: TRBV20-1; size: many; D: .; J: TRBJ2-1
CDR3: CASRAGQTMNTEAFF; DNA: TGTGCCAGCAGAGCGGGACAGACAATGAACACTGAAGCTTTCTTT; V: TRBV7-9; size: few; D: TRBD1; J: TRBJ1-1
CDR3: CASSQTGNSPLHF; DNA: TGTGCCAGCAGTCAGACAGGGAATTCACCCCTCCACTTT; V: TRBV27; size: .; D: TRBD1; J: TRBJ1-6
CDR3: CASGLGGAAGANVLTF; DNA: TGTGCCAGCGGGCTAGGGGGGGCTGCTGGGGCCAACGTCCTGACTTTC; V: TRBV2; size: few; D: .; J: TRBJ2-6
CDR3: CASSPQTGSAAEAFF; DNA: TGCGCCAGCAGCCCCCAGACGGGATCAGCGGCTGAAGCTTTCTTT; V: TRBV5-1; size: many; D: .; J: TRBJ1-1
CDR3: CASSLGVRSMETQYF; DNA: TGTGCCAGCAGCCTGGGGGTAAGGAGTATGGAGACCCAGTACTTC; V: TRBV28; size: many; D: .; J: TRBJ2-5
CDR3: CASSLIGTALEQYF; DNA: TGTGCCAGCAGTTTAATTGGGACGGCCCTCGAGCAGTACTTC; V: TRBV28; size: many; D: .; J: TRBJ2-7
CDR3: CATSRGVGLDTEAFF; DNA: TGTGCCACCAGCAGGGGGGTAGGGCTTGACACTGAAGCTTTCTTT; V: TRBV15; size: many; D: .; J: TRBJ1-1
CDR3: CASGLVRQSVSTQYF; DNA: TGTGCTAGTGGTTTGGTACGCCAAAGTGTTAGTACGCAGTATTTT; V: TRBV12-5; size: few; D: .; J: TRBJ2-3
CDR3: CASSTLGSGTSGRAKDTQYF; DNA: TGCGCCAGCAGCACATTAGGGTCCGGGACTAGCGGGAGGGCCAAAGATACGCAGTATTTT; V: TRBV5-1; size: .; D: TRBD2; J: TRBJ2-3
CDR3: CSASYGIIPGQGDDYGYTF; DNA: TGCAGTGCTAGTTATGGAATTATCCCGGGACAGGGAGACGACTATGGCTACACCTTC; V: TRBV20-1; size: many; D: TRBD1; J: TRBJ1-2
CDR3: CSARDLGGGGETQYF; DNA: TGCAGTGCTAGAGATTTGGGGGGAGGAGGGGAGACCCAGTACTTC; V: TRBV20-1; size: many; D: .; J: TRBJ2-5
CDR3: CASSVLTDTQYF; DNA: TGTGCCAGCAGTGTTCTCACAGATACGCAGTATTTT; V: TRBV2; size: many; D: .; J: TRBJ2-3
CDR3: CASSKDREAQYF; DNA: TGTGCCAGCAGCAAGGACAGGGAGGCCCAGTACTTC; V: TRBV28; size: many; D: TRBD1; J: TRBJ2-7
CDR3: CASSQDKEGHRGYTF; DNA: TGCGCCAGCAGCCAAGATAAAGAGGGGCACCGTGGCTACACCTTC; V: TRBV4-1; size: few; D: .; J: TRBJ1-2
CDR3: CASSEGLGGVTDTQYF; DNA: TGTGCCAGCAGTGAAGGCTTAGGGGGCGTCACAGATACGCAGTATTTT; V: TRBV2; size: many; D: TRBD1; J: TRBJ2-3
CDR3: CASSEAGTGSYEQYF; DNA: TGCGCCAGCAGTGAGGCCGGGACAGGGTCCTACGAGCAGTACTTC; V: TRBV10-2; size: .; D: TRBD1; J: TRBJ2-7
CDR3: CASTSGPWTSEQYF; DNA: TGTGCCAGCACCTCCGGCCCATGGACCTCCGAGCAGTACTTC; V: TRBV12-3/TRBV12-4; size: .; D: .; J: TRBJ2-7
CDR3: CASRPPAGGTYEQYF; DNA: TGTGCCAGCAGACCCCCGGCCGGGGGCACCTACGAGCAGTACTTC; V: TRBV6-1; size: few; D: .; J: TRBJ2-7
CDR3: CASKRDQETQYF; DNA: TGTGCCAGCAAGAGGGACCAAGAGACCCAGTACTTC; V: TRBV2; size: .; D: .; J: TRBJ2-5
CDR3: CASSADRGGYNEQFF; DNA: TGTGCCAGCAGTGCGGACAGGGGAGGGTACAATGAGCAGTTCTTC; V: TRBV28; size: many; D: TRBD1; J: TRBJ2-1
CDR3: CASREPGLLSYEQYF; DNA: TGTGCCAGCAGAGAGCCGGGACTCCTATCCTACGAGCAGTACTTC; V: TRBV6-2/TRBV6-3; size: .; D: .; J: TRBJ2-7